This T cell receptor beta chain was captured in a study of radiotherapy plus CTLA-4 blockade in lung cancer. Overall study: 18% of patients responded objectively, and roughly 30% achieved disease control.

Study-wide results and caveats: Subsequent to radiotherapy plus ipilimumab, tumor-derived TCR clones underwent expansion in blood. Alongside interferon-beta, early blood T cell clone dynamics were reportedly the best predictor of response.

Germline CDR1 SEHNR, CDR2 FQNEAQ (reference sequence). The V end lost 1 base, the J end lost 1 base, and 14 bases lay between the germline ends. The CDR3 has 16 residues. Profiling relied on immunoSEQ multiplex PCR, and the TCRdb table lists in-frame clones only, not all of them. This table has tens of thousands of clones, approximately 67% appearing once. Treatment of patients with chemo-refractory metastatic non-small-cell lung cancer consisted of focal radiation plus CTLA-4 blockade with ipilimumab. This clone is labeled medium-sized. The antigen is unknown. The sequence was obtained from a human donor with non-small cell lung cancer whose response to radiotherapy plus ipilimumab could not be evaluated. The sequencing used peripheral blood, collected from a patient treated with radiotherapy plus ipilimumab. The rearrangement uses TRBV7-9 and TRBJ2-7, with a possible D match to TRBD2 (6 bases). This chain's CDR3 is CASSLVIGTPSYEQYF. The CDR3 nucleotides are TGTGCCAGCAGCTTAGTGATAGGGACTCCTTCCTACGAGCAGTACTTC.